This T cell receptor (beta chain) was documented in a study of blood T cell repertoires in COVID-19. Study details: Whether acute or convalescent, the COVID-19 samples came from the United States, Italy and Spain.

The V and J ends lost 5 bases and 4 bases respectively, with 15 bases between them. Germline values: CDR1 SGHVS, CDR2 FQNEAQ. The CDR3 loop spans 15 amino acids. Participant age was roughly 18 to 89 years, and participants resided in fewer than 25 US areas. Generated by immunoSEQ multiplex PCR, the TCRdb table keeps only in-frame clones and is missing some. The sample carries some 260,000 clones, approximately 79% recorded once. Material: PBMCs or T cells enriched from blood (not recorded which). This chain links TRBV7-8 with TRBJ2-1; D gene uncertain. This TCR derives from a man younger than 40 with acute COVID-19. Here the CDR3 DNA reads TGTGCCAGCAGCCTTCTGGCGGCGGAGTACAATGAGCAGTTCTTC. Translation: CASSLLAAEYNEQFF.